One and the same sample provided the 27 T cell receptor beta chains below, sequenced in a study of CD8+ T cells in alopecia areata. Extraction and reverse transcription of RNA yielded cDNA as the sequencing template. The table came from immunoSEQ multiplex PCR; TCRdb's copy has only in-frame clones and leaves some out. Of 20,000 or so clones detected, 66% appear once; the ten largest clones hold around 5.8%. Peripheral blood samples and lesional scalp punch biopsies were obtained from alopecia areata patients. The sequencing used skin, collected at week 0. Receptors were obtained from a human donor with alopecia areata.

The gene calls are TRBV5-4 and TRBJ1-1, with 10 bases aligning to TRBD1. The V segment lost 3 bases and the J segment 0 bases; nucleotides outside the gene matches: 5. Germline CDR1 reads SGHNT; CDR2 reads YYREEE (reference sequence). The CDR3 sequence is 16 residues long. CDR3 protein: CASSSDRGGMNTEAFF. The CDR3 DNA reads TGTGCCAGCAGCTCGGACAGGGGGGGCATGAACACTGAAGCTTTCTTT.

The rearrangement joins TRBV12-5 to TRBJ1-1; D is perhaps TRBD1 (5 bases). V lost 4 bases, J lost 1 base, and 16 bases lay in between. There are 16 residues in the CDR3. Germline loops: CDR1 LGHNT, CDR2 FRNRAP. In DNA, the CDR3 is TGTGCTAGTGGTTCCGTTGCCGGGACGGAGAACACTGAAGCTTTCTTT. Translation: CASGSVAGTENTEAFF.

The CDR3 coding sequence is TGTGCCAGCAGCTTACAGCGTTGGGACAAAGAAATGAACACCGGGGAGCTGTTTTTT. This encodes CASSLQRWDKEMNTGELFF. The chain uses TRBV11-3 and TRBJ2-2; tentatively, D is TRBD1 (6 bases). The germline V and J ends were trimmed by 2 bases and 1 base, with 20 bases remaining between them. The CDR3 contains 19 residues. Germline V gene lookup returns CDR1 SGHNT and CDR2 YENEEA.

This clone was detected a few times. The chain recombines TRBV6-1 with TRBJ2-1; 8 bases are a match to TRBD2. The trim removed 8 bases at V and 6 bases at J, leaving 12 bases unmatched. CDR1 is MNHNS and CDR2 is SASEGT in the germline V gene. The CDR3 covers 15 residues. CDR3 loop: CASFTLGLAGNEQFF. The CDR3, as DNA: TGTGCCAGCTTTACATTGGGGCTAGCGGGCAATGAGCAGTTCTTC.

The chain has TRBV18 and TRBJ2-5, with 12 bases lining up with TRBD2. The length of the CDR3 is 16 residues. Germline V CDR1 and CDR2: KGHSH, LQKENI. With V trimmed by 1 base and J by 5 bases, 5 bases remained unmatched. The chain's CDR3 is CASSPLLAGGHETQYF. The CDR3 DNA reads as TGTGCCAGCTCACCACTTCTAGCGGGGGGGCACGAGACCCAGTACTTC.

The chain combines TRBV5-6 with TRBJ1-1, with D perhaps matching TRBD1 (6 bases). The CDR3 loop spans 14 amino acids. Trimming left V 4 bases short and J 2 bases short, with 12 bases between. The germline V gene has CDR1 SGHDT and CDR2 YYEEEE. CDR3 sequence (DNA): TGTGCCAGCAGCGAACAGGGCCGAAACACTGAAGCTTTCTTT. It codes for CASSEQGRNTEAFF.

This chain joins TRBV9 and TRBJ2-5, with D perhaps TRBD1 (5 bases). In germline, CDR1 is SGDLS, CDR2 YYNGEE. The germline V and J ends were trimmed by 4 bases and 0 bases, with 10 bases remaining between them. This CDR3 has 14 amino acids. CDR3 coding DNA: TGTGCCAGCAGCCTCAGGACAAACCAAGAGACCCAGTACTTC. This gives the protein CASSLRTNQETQYF.

The CDR3 DNA follows: TGCGCCAGCAGCTTGGCCTTGCTTATGAACACTGAAGCTTTCTTT. Amino acids: CASSLALLMNTEAFF. V is TRBV5-1 and J is TRBJ1-1, with D uncertain. With 0 bases removed from V and 0 bases from J, the gap between germline ends came to 9 bases. CDR1 is SGHRS, CDR2 YFSETQ, per germline. The CDR3 loop spans 15 amino acids.

This chain joins TRBV6-1 and TRBJ1-2; 7 positions agree with TRBD1. The CDR3 consists of 17 residues. Germline V lookup: CDR1 MNHNS, CDR2 SASEGT. V was clipped by 2 bases and J by 0 bases; unmatched bases: 9. CDR3 DNA sequence: TGTGCCAGCAGTGAAAGGGCCAGGGGGAGGACTAACTATGGCTACACCTTC. This translates into CASSERARGRTNYGYTF.

This chain links TRBV7-9 with TRBJ1-4, with D uncertain. The germline V and J ends were trimmed by 5 bases and 8 bases, with 9 bases remaining between them. This CDR3 has 12 amino acids. Germline-derived CDR1 and CDR2 are SEHNR and FQNEAQ (reference sequence). CDR3 sequence reads: CASSEVGEKLFF. CDR3 in DNA: TGTGCCAGCAGCGAAGTGGGGGAAAAACTGTTTTTT.

The CDR3 region is CASSLGTGDYGYTF. The CDR3 DNA is TGTGCCAGCAGCTTAGGGACAGGGGACTATGGCTACACCTTC. This chain connects TRBV11-3 to TRBJ1-2; the match to TRBD1 covers 9 bases. Losses at the gene ends were 1 base for V and 3 bases for J; bases not matched to a gene: 0. Germline V lookup: CDR1 SGHNT, CDR2 YENEEA. The CDR3 length is 14 residues. The full variable domain, its missing parts supplied by reference TRBV11-3 and TRBJ1-2, is EAGVVQSPRYKIIEKKQPVAFWCNPISGHNTLYWYLQNLGQGPELLIRYENEEAVDDSQLPKDRFSAERLKGVDSTLKIQPAELGDSAVYLCASSLGTGDYGYTFGSGTRLTVV.

In this sample, this clone turned up a few times. The junction departs from germline at one end; a sequencing error may be responsible. The sample contains more than one DNA sequence encoding this CDR3. This chain uses TRBV4-1 with TRBJ2-3, with D hard to call. This CDR3 is built from 11 residues. Germline V gives CDR1 MGHRA, CDR2 YSYEKL. As DNA, the CDR3 is TGTGCCAGCAGCCCTGGTGATACGCAGTATTTT. This codes for CASSPGDTQYF.

This chain connects TRBV7-9 to TRBJ2-5; D gene uncertain. Trimming stripped 3 bases from V and 4 bases from J, with 9 bases between. The CDR3 runs to 13 residues. Germline V gives CDR1 SEHNR, CDR2 FQNEAQ (reference sequence). CDR3: CASSFGPRETQYF. CDR3 DNA: TGTGCCAGCAGCTTCGGTCCACGAGAGACCCAGTACTTC.

The genes are TRBV27 and TRBJ1-6; 9 nucleotides align to TRBD1. This CDR3 comprises 15 residues. Germline V gene lookup returns CDR1 MNHEY and CDR2 SMNVEV (reference sequence). The trim removed 5 bases at V and 10 bases at J, leaving 9 bases unmatched. The CDR3, as DNA: TGTGCCAGCAGTATCGGACAGGGGATTTACTCACCCCTCCACTTT. It translates to CASSIGQGIYSPLHF.

The CDR3 protein is CASSAPTGIGGADTQYF. CDR3 DNA sequence: TGTGCCAGCAGCGCCCCGACAGGGATTGGTGGGGCAGATACGCAGTATTTT. The chain links TRBV7-9 to TRBJ2-3, with 7 bases aligning to TRBD1. V was clipped by 5 bases and J by 4 bases; unmatched bases: 15. The CDR3 loop spans 17 amino acids. The germline V gene has CDR1 SEHNR and CDR2 FQNEAQ (reference sequence).

J is TRBJ2-6 and V is TRBV27; D tentatively reads TRBD1 or TRBD2 (5 bases each). The CDR3 spans 15 residues. The V gene's germline CDR1 is MNHEY and CDR2 SMNVEV (reference sequence). V was trimmed by 3 bases and J by 2 bases, leaving 8 bases between them. The CDR3 sequence is CASSLRGPGANVLTF. The DNA of the CDR3 is TGTGCCAGCAGTTTGAGGGGTCCTGGGGCCAACGTCCTGACTTTC.

There are a few counts of this clone. The chain has TRBV10-3 and TRBJ2-2; no clear D gene. V was trimmed by 11 bases and J by 0 bases, leaving 7 bases between them. The length of the CDR3 is 12 residues. CDR1 and CDR2 from the germline V gene are ENHRY and SYGVKD. The CDR3 DNA reads TGTGCCGGATCCTCGAACACCGGGGAGCTGTTTTTT. As protein: CAGSSNTGELFF.

The chain employs TRBV10-3 and TRBJ2-1, with TRBD2 matching over 8 bases. CDR1 is ENHRY and CDR2 is SYGVKD in the germline V gene. V lost 0 bases to trimming and J lost 2 bases; unmatched junction nucleotides: 3. CDR3 length: 16 residues. CDR3 residues: CAISESGGGTYNEQFF. The CDR3 region has the DNA TGTGCCATCAGTGAGTCTGGCGGGGGGACCTACAATGAGCAGTTCTTC.

The chain recombines TRBV7-9 with TRBJ1-2, with D perhaps matching TRBD1 (6 bases). V shed 4 bases and J shed 0 bases, with 12 bases lying between them. The CDR3 loop spans 15 amino acids. Germline CDR1 reads SEHNR; CDR2 reads FQNEAQ (reference sequence). This chain's CDR3 is CASSSTGRANYGYTF. As DNA, the CDR3 is TGTGCCAGCAGCTCCACAGGGCGAGCTAACTATGGCTACACCTTC.

This chain joins TRBV5-1 and TRBJ1-1; 11 bases map to TRBD1. Unmatched junction bases numbered 7, after V lost 4 bases and J lost 5 bases. This CDR3 region has 15 residues. Germline lookup yields CDR1 SGHRS and CDR2 YFSETQ. DNA of the CDR3: TGCGCCAGCAGCATCGGACAGGGGGCGACGACTGAAGCTTTCTTT. It translates to CASSIGQGATTEAFF.

The V gene is TRBV4-2, the J gene TRBJ1-2; perhaps TRBD1 as D (6 bases). Germline V gives CDR1 LGHNA, CDR2 YNFKEQ. The CDR3 sequence is 16 residues long. V dropped 0 bases and J dropped 8 bases, with 19 bases sitting between them. The CDR3: CASSQDAGQGLLGYTF. The CDR3 nucleotides read TGTGCCAGCAGCCAAGATGCGGGGCAGGGGTTGTTAGGCTACACCTTC.

This clone was seen only a few times. The CDR3 protein is CASSVGGAGGDTQYF. CDR3 DNA sequence: TGCGCCAGCAGTGTTGGGGGGGCCGGTGGAGATACGCAGTATTTT. The chain recombines TRBV10-1 with TRBJ2-3, with D perhaps matching TRBD2 (7 bases). V dropped 4 bases and J dropped 5 bases, with 16 bases sitting between them. The CDR3 has 15 residues. Germline-derived CDR1 and CDR2 are WNHNN and SYGVQD (reference sequence).

The J gene is TRBJ1-2, the V gene TRBV10-3; D is possibly TRBD1 (6 bases). The V gene lost 3 bases and the J gene lost 5 bases, with 16 bases spanning the gap. The germline V gene encodes CDR1 ENHRY and CDR2 SYGVKD. The CDR3 totals 15 residues. This CDR3 reads CAISDVARGGYGYTF. DNA of the CDR3: TGTGCCATCAGTGACGTGGCCAGAGGGGGATATGGCTACACCTTC.

The V gene is TRBV14, the J gene TRBJ1-2; no clear D. The CDR3 covers 13 residues. Per germline, CDR1 SGHDN and CDR2 FVKESK. The germline V and J ends were trimmed by 5 bases and 0 bases, with 7 bases remaining between them. CDR3 sequence reads: CASSSLANYGYTF. The CDR3 bases are TGTGCCAGCAGCTCCCTAGCTAACTATGGCTACACCTTC.

This chain joins TRBV4-2 and TRBJ2-3; TRBD2 agrees at 11 bases. The junction had 14 bases not matched to a gene; V was cut back by 5 bases and J by 7 bases. Germline V CDR1 and CDR2: LGHNA, YNFKEQ. The CDR3 is made up of 17 amino acids. The CDR3 region has the DNA TGTGCCAGCAGCTTAGAAGGGATTAGCGGGGGGGCTAATACGCAGTATTTT. This gives the protein CASSLEGISGGANTQYF.

The V call is TRBV4-1, the J call TRBJ1-1; tentatively, D is TRBD1 (6 bases). The CDR3 loop spans 14 amino acids. Trimming left V 4 bases short and J 11 bases short, with 20 bases between. The germline CDR1 and CDR2 sequences are MGHRA and YSYEKL. The CDR3 loop is CASSRTGSSPWAFF. For the CDR3, the DNA is TGCGCCAGCAGCCGAACAGGGTCTTCCCCCTGGGCTTTCTTT.

V gene TRBV21-1 combines with J gene TRBJ1-6; TRBD1 reflects the table's D call only, with no check against the DNA. TRBV21-1 is classified as a pseudogene. The CDR3 is 12 amino acids. The DNA for the CDR3 is TGTGCCAGCGACCCGACAGGGTTACCCCTCCACTTT. Protein: CASDPTGLPLHF.